A selection of T cell receptor beta chains follows, all from one sample in a study of T cells in tuberculosis. The data were produced by immunoSEQ multiplex PCR, yet TCRdb's version contains in-frame clones alone and is incomplete. The sample shows under 40,000 clones, approximately 94% of them seen only once. The sequences come from PBMCs, collected at tuberculosis diagnosis. The receptors were gathered from an adult with tuberculosis. Both conserved end residues are trimmed from each CDR3. The order of the fields is V gene, J gene, CDR3 protein.

v_call: TRBV12-2; j_call: TRBJ1-2; cdr3_aa: ASRLPPGTGNGYT
v_call: TRBV5-6; j_call: TRBJ2-5; cdr3_aa: ASSSSLLASQETQY
v_call: TRBV27; j_call: TRBJ2-1; cdr3_aa: ASSLSRQGYNEQF
v_call: TRBV19; j_call: TRBJ1-1; cdr3_aa: ASSPSMNTEAF
v_call: TRBV5-1; j_call: TRBJ2-3; cdr3_aa: ASSWENRVDTQY
v_call: TRBV19; j_call: TRBJ1-5; cdr3_aa: ASSNQRNQPQH
v_call: TRBV5-1; j_call: TRBJ2-5; cdr3_aa: ASSTRLAGMGQETQY
v_call: TRBV4-1; j_call: TRBJ2-2; cdr3_aa: ASSPYPLGNSNTGELF
v_call: TRBV9; j_call: TRBJ1-2; cdr3_aa: ASSAGQGHYGYT
v_call: TRBV19; j_call: TRBJ2-1; cdr3_aa: ASRMVGLAGPSYNEQF
v_call: TRBV5-1; j_call: TRBJ1-2; cdr3_aa: ASSPEAQGSNYGYT
v_call: TRBV5-4; j_call: TRBJ1-2; cdr3_aa: ASSGRDRGHYGYT
v_call: TRBV7-3; j_call: TRBJ2-6; cdr3_aa: ASSPGNSGANVLT
v_call: TRBV11-2; j_call: TRBJ2-1; cdr3_aa: ASSLDNEGNEQF
v_call: TRBV19; j_call: TRBJ2-4; cdr3_aa: ASTMLAGGRAKNIQY
v_call: TRBV4-1; j_call: TRBJ2-7; cdr3_aa: ASSPRERGAYEQY
v_call: TRBV7-2; j_call: TRBJ1-2; cdr3_aa: ASSSIHYQGADGYT
v_call: TRBV20-1; j_call: TRBJ2-1; cdr3_aa: SARFAAGQF
v_call: TRBV12-5; j_call: TRBJ1-1; cdr3_aa: ARGTENTEAF
v_call: TRBV19; j_call: TRBJ1-5; cdr3_aa: ASRQGELNQPQH
v_call: TRBV5-1; j_call: TRBJ2-7; cdr3_aa: ASSLGLAPWEQY
v_call: TRBV19; j_call: TRBJ2-3; cdr3_aa: ASSSSGTSGASTDTQY
v_call: TRBV18; j_call: TRBJ1-1; cdr3_aa: ASSPLGRGTGVTEAF